These 24 T cell receptor beta chains were all obtained from the same sample, sequenced in a study of blood T cell repertoires in COVID-19. Here immunoSEQ multiplex PCR was the method, and the copy in TCRdb shows in-frame clones only, minus some. The table has roughly 280,000 clones, 80% to 90% seen once. The sequenced sample consisted of peripheral blood. The receptors originated from a woman aged 70-85 years with acute or convalescent COVID-19.

The chain carries TRBV2 and TRBJ2-3, with 7 bases matching TRBD2. The CDR3 has 14 amino acids. Trimming at V came to 8 bases and at J to 2 bases, leaving 7 bases not matched to a gene. In germline, CDR1 is SNHLY, CDR2 FYNNEI. The CDR3 region is CASASGALTDTQYF. CDR3 DNA sequence: TGTGCCAGCGCCAGCGGGGCCCTCACAGATACGCAGTATTTT.

The gene calls are TRBV7-9 and TRBJ1-2, with 7 positions matching TRBD1. Germline CDR1 is SEHNR and CDR2 is FQNEAQ (reference sequence). Unmatched junction bases numbered 7, after V lost 5 bases and J lost 4 bases. This CDR3 is 14 amino acids long. CDR3 sequence (DNA): TGTGCCAGCAGCCACCGGGACAGTGCCTATGGCTACACCTTC. This sequence encodes CASSHRDSAYGYTF.

J is TRBJ2-7 and V is TRBV5-1; maybe TRBD2 (5 bases). V lost 6 bases to trimming and J lost 2 bases, with 18 bases between them. CDR3 length equals 15 residues. Germline V lookup: CDR1 SGHRS, CDR2 YFSETQ. The CDR3 nucleotides are TGCGCCAGCACCTCCTTTCCAAGCGGAGCCTACGAGCAGTACTTC. Residues: CASTSFPSGAYEQYF.

This chain connects TRBV6-5 to TRBJ1-1; TRBD1 is a possible D gene (5 bases). The CDR3 spans 14 residues. Germline CDR1 reads MNHEY; CDR2 reads SVGAGI. V lost 6 bases, J lost 6 bases, and 17 bases lay in between. The chain's CDR3 is CASSPGRVGAEAFF. The CDR3 region has the DNA TGTGCCAGCAGCCCCGGGAGGGTGGGGGCTGAAGCTTTCTTT.

A single count supports this clone. The V gene is TRBV3-1 (or the pseudogene TRBV3-2), the J gene TRBJ1-1; D gene uncertain. The CDR3 runs to 14 residues. Trimming took off 4 bases at V and 0 bases at J, with 9 bases between the two ends. Germline V gene lookup returns CDR1 LGHDT and CDR2 YNNKEL (reference sequence). The CDR3 spells CASSPSRVNTEAFF. The CDR3 region has the DNA TGTGCCAGCAGCCCGTCAAGAGTGAACACTGAAGCTTTCTTT.

V is TRBV6-5 and J is TRBJ2-1; D is possibly TRBD1 (6 bases). Germline-derived CDR1 and CDR2 are MNHEY and SVGAGI. The CDR3 has 15 residues. Trimming stripped 5 bases from V and 7 bases from J, with 18 bases between. In DNA form, the CDR3 reads TGTGCCAGCAGTCGTTCCACGGCAGGGGTTAATGAGCAGTTCTTC. It encodes CASSRSTAGVNEQFF.

The chain combines TRBV7-9 with TRBJ2-3, with a possible D match to TRBD2 (6 bases). The CDR3 has 12 amino acids. Germline V CDR1 and CDR2: SEHNR, FQNEAQ (reference sequence). Deletions cut 7 bases from V and 5 bases from J, with 10 bases between. The CDR3: CASKGLLDTQYF. For the CDR3, the DNA is TGTGCCAGCAAGGGACTTTTAGATACGCAGTATTTT. Combining the CDR3 with reference TRBV7-9 and TRBJ2-3 gives the whole variable domain DTGVSQNPRHKITKRGQNVTFRCDPISEHNRLYWYRQTLGQGPEFLTYFQNEAQLEKSRLLSDRFSAERPKGSFSTLEIQRTEQGDSAMYLCASKGLLDTQYFGPGTRLTVL.

V gene TRBV7-9 combines with J gene TRBJ1-2, with a possible D match to TRBD1 (5 bases). The germline CDR1 and CDR2 sequences are SEHNR and FQNEAQ (reference sequence). V shed 5 bases and J shed 4 bases, with 11 bases lying between them. The CDR3 runs 13 residues. The CDR3 DNA follows: TGTGCCAGCAGCCCAAGGGGTGGCTATGGCTACACCTTC. Its protein product is CASSPRGGYGYTF.

V usage is TRBV11-2 and J usage is TRBJ1-1, with unresolved D. Germline lookup yields CDR1 SGHAT and CDR2 FQNNGV. This CDR3 is built from 14 residues. Trimming left V 6 bases short and J 3 bases short, with 14 bases between. CDR3 sequence (DNA): TGTGCCAGCAGTTTGCCCCCGGTCGACACTGAAGCTTTCTTT. Translated, it gives CASSLPPVDTEAFF.

This chain uses TRBV29-1 with TRBJ2-3; 8 nucleotides match TRBD2. The CDR3 has 13 residues. With V trimmed by 7 bases and J by 8 bases, 11 bases remained unmatched. In germline, CDR1 is SQVTM, CDR2 ANQGSEA. In nucleotides, the CDR3 is TGCAGCGGTCTAGCGGGTACCGGGGGTACGCAGTATTTT. Encoded protein: CSGLAGTGGTQYF.

In this sample, this clone turned up once. The V gene is TRBV3-1 (or the pseudogene TRBV3-2), the J gene TRBJ1-3; TRBD1 might be the D (5 bases). V lost 4 bases, J lost 3 bases, and 7 bases lay in between. The germline gives CDR1 LGHDT, CDR2 YNNKEL (reference sequence). The CDR3 runs 13 residues. This CDR3 reads CASSPGVGNTIYF. As DNA, the CDR3 is TGTGCCAGCAGCCCGGGGGTTGGAAACACCATATATTTT.

V and J are TRBV28 and TRBJ2-4; 8 bases are shared with TRBD1. The CDR3 has 14 amino acids. CDR1 and CDR2 (germline): MDHEN, SYDVKM. The ends lost 5 bases at V and 4 bases at J; junction bases unmatched: 4. The CDR3 nucleotides read TGTGCCAGCAGTGGCAGACAGGGGAAAAACATTCAGTACTTC. It is translated as CASSGRQGKNIQYF. The variable domain in full, completed from reference TRBV28 and TRBJ2-4, reads DVKVTQSSRYLVKRTGEKVFLECVQDMDHENMFWYRQDPGLGLRLIYFSYDVKMKEKGDIPEGYSVSREKKERFSLILESASTNQTSMYLCASSGRQGKNIQYFGAGTRLSVL.

In regard to this clone: The junction departs from the called germline gene at one end, perhaps through a read error. The chain is built from TRBV5-1 and TRBJ2-3; 9 bases map to TRBD2. CDR1 is SGHRS and CDR2 is YFSETQ in the germline V gene. CDR3 length equals 14 residues. The CDR3 loop is CASSGGTSIDTQYF. Written as DNA, the CDR3 is TGCGCCAGCAGCGGGGGGACTAGCATAGATACGCAGTATTTT.

V gene TRBV27 combines with J gene TRBJ1-2; 7 positions match TRBD1. This CDR3 contains 12 residues. CDR1 is MNHEY, CDR2 SMNVEV, per germline (reference sequence). J lost 7 bases, V lost 7 bases, and 6 bases had no gene match. The CDR3 DNA reads TGTGCCAGCAAAATACAGGGGACTGGCTACACCTTC. Its translation: CASKIQGTGYTF.

This chain links TRBV5-1 with TRBJ1-2, with TRBD1 as a possible D gene (6 bases). Germline CDR1 is SGHRS and CDR2 is YFSETQ. The CDR3 is 16 amino acids. Trimming took off 0 bases at V and 8 bases at J, with 20 bases between the two ends. The CDR3 here is CASSLDPETGVSGYTF. The CDR3 region has the DNA TGCGCCAGCAGCTTGGACCCGGAGACAGGAGTGAGCGGCTACACCTTC. The full variable domain, its missing parts supplied by reference TRBV5-1 and TRBJ1-2, is KAGVTQTPRYLIKTRGQQVTLSCSPISGHRSVSWYQQTPGQGLQFLFEYFSETQRNKGNFPGRFSGRQFSNSRSEMNVSTLELGDSALYLCASSLDPETGVSGYTFGSGTRLTVV.

The J gene is TRBJ2-2, the V gene TRBV5-5; D gene unclear. Germline lookup yields CDR1 SGHKS and CDR2 YYEKEE (reference sequence). The CDR3 has 13 residues. Trimming left V 2 bases short and J 8 bases short, with 10 bases between. DNA for the CDR3: TGTGCCAGCAGCTTAAACCCTCAGGGGGAGCTGTTTTTT. Translation: CASSLNPQGELFF.

The chain couples TRBV6-5 to TRBJ1-1; no firm D call. The CDR3 runs to 13 residues. The V gene lost 6 bases and the J gene lost 1 base, with 9 bases spanning the gap. Germline values: CDR1 MNHEY, CDR2 SVGAGI. This CDR3 is CASSLAANTEAFF. The DNA of the CDR3 is TGTGCCAGCAGCCTCGCGGCGAACACTGAAGCTTTCTTT.

The chain couples TRBV4-2 to TRBJ1-1; D is possibly TRBD1 (6 bases). This CDR3 has 15 amino acids. CDR1 LGHNA and CDR2 YNFKEQ come from the germline V gene. V shed 3 bases and J shed 0 bases, with 11 bases lying between them. The CDR3 here is CASSHPGEMNTEAFF. The CDR3 nucleotides are TGTGCCAGCAGCCATCCAGGGGAAATGAACACTGAAGCTTTCTTT.

V is TRBV2 and J is TRBJ2-2; 7 bases are a match to TRBD1. Trimming removed 5 bases from V and 6 bases from J; junction bases left unmatched: 6. Germline lookup yields CDR1 SNHLY and CDR2 FYNNEI. The CDR3 sequence is 14 residues long. The CDR3 sequence: CASSYDRDPGELFF. CDR3 coding DNA: TGTGCCAGCAGTTACGACAGGGATCCCGGGGAGCTGTTTTTT.

This clone was observed a few times. The gene calls are TRBV7-8 and TRBJ1-2, with D uncertain. The germline gives CDR1 SGHVS, CDR2 FQNEAQ. V lost 6 bases to trimming and J lost 8 bases, with 19 bases between them. This CDR3 comprises 14 residues. The CDR3 bases are TGTGCCAGCAGTCGAGGGCCGACAAGTAGGGGCTACACCTTC. Translated, it gives CASSRGPTSRGYTF.

The chain couples TRBV18 to TRBJ2-7; tentative D call: TRBD2 (5 bases). This CDR3 is 12 amino acids long. The V gene's germline CDR1 is KGHSH and CDR2 LQKENI. V was shortened by 6 bases and J by 6 bases, with 12 bases between the two germline ends. This CDR3 is CASSPAAGEQYF. In DNA, the CDR3 is TGTGCCAGCTCCCCGGCGGCGGGCGAGCAGTACTTC.

The gene calls are TRBV2 and TRBJ1-5; D uncertain. CDR1 SNHLY and CDR2 FYNNEI come from the germline V gene. Trimming removed 2 bases at V and 5 bases at J, with 16 bases between. The CDR3 has 16 amino acids. CDR3: CASSELGSLRDQPQHF. The CDR3 DNA sequence: TGTGCCAGCAGTGAACTTGGATCTCTACGGGATCAGCCCCAGCATTTT.

The V call is TRBV27, the J call TRBJ2-1; D may be TRBD2 (7 bases). Germline-derived CDR1 and CDR2 are MNHEY and SMNVEV (reference sequence). V shed 8 bases and J shed 8 bases, with 10 bases lying between them. The CDR3 consists of 11 residues. CDR3 in amino acids: CASGRGDEQFF. The CDR3 nucleotides are TGTGCCAGCGGGAGGGGGGATGAGCAGTTCTTC.

The rearrangement uses TRBV5-1 and TRBJ2-1; TRBD1 is a possible D gene (5 bases). Germline values: CDR1 SGHRS, CDR2 YFSETQ. The V end lost 4 bases, the J end lost 0 bases, and 11 bases lay between the germline ends. This CDR3 contains 15 residues. Here the CDR3 reads CASSPTGFSYNEQFF. The CDR3 nucleotides read TGCGCCAGCAGCCCTACAGGTTTCTCCTACAATGAGCAGTTCTTC.